This T cell receptor (beta chain) is from a study of T cell responses to AZD1222 COVID-19 vaccine. Study findings and constraints: Repertoires were collected only later (after the peak T cell response had occurred). Only five to seven AZD1222 recipients were seropositive at baseline. A reported finding is that nearly half of spike-specific TCRs target unmutated variant regions.

A note on this clone: Antigen specificity is unknown.

Generated by immunoSEQ multiplex PCR, the TCRdb table keeps only in-frame clones and is missing some. The sample contains over 95,000 clones, roughly 89% of which appear only once. V was cut by 3 bases and J by 1 base, with 10 bases left in between. This CDR3 region has 14 residues. The V gene's germline CDR1 is MNHNS and CDR2 SASEGT. V usage is TRBV6-1 and J usage is TRBJ2-7; no reliable D call. The specimen comprised peripheral blood, sampled on day 0 of AZD1222 vaccination. This TCR derives from an adult in good health. The CDR3 reads CASSDAPPSYEQYF. The CDR3 bases are TGTGCCAGCAGTGACGCTCCGCCTTCCTACGAGCAGTACTTC.